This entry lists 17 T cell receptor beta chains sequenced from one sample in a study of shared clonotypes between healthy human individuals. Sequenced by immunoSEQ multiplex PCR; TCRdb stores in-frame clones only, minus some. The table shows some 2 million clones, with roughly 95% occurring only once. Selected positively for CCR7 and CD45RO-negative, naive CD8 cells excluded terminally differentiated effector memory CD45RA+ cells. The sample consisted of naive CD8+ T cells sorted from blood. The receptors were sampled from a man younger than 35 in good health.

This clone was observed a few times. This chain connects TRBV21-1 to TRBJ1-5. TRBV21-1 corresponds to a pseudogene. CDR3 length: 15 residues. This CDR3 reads CASSTKWHRRQPQHF. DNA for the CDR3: TGTGCCAGCAGTACAAAATGGCATAGACGTCAGCCCCAGCATTTT.

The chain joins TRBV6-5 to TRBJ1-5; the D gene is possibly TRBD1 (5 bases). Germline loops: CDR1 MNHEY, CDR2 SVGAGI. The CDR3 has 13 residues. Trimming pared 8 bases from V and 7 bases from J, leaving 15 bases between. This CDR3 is CASGPWGEQPQHF. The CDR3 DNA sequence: TGTGCCAGCGGACCATGGGGGGAACAGCCCCAGCATTTT.

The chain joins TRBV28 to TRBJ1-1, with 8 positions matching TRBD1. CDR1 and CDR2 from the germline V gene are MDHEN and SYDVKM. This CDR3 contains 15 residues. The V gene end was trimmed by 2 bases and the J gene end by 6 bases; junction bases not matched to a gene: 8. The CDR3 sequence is CASSLLDRARSEAFF. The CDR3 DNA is TGTGCCAGCAGTTTACTGGACAGGGCGCGCTCTGAAGCTTTCTTT.

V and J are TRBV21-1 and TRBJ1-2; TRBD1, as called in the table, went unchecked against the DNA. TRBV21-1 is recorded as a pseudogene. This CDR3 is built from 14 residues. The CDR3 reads CASSDRTGTYGYTF. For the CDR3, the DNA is TGTGCCAGCAGCGACCGGACAGGGACCTATGGCTACACCTTC.

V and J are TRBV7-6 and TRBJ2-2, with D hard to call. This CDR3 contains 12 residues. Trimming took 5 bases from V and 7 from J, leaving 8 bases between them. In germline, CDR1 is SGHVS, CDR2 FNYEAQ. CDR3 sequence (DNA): TGTGCCAGCAGCCCGGACGGCGGGGAGCTGTTTTTT. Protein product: CASSPDGGELFF.

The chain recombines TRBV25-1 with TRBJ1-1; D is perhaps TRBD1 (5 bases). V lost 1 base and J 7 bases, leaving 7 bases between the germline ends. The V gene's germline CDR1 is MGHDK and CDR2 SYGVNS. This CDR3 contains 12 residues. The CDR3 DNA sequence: TGTGCCAGCAGTGAATTCGGGGGTGAAGCTTTCTTT. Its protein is CASSEFGGEAFF.

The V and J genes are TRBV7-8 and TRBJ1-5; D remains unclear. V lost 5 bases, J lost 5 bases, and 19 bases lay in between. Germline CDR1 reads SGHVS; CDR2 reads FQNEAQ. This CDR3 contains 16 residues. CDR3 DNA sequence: TGTGCCAGCAGCCGACTATGGGCGGCCGAGGATCAGCCCCAGCATTTT. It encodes CASSRLWAAEDQPQHF.

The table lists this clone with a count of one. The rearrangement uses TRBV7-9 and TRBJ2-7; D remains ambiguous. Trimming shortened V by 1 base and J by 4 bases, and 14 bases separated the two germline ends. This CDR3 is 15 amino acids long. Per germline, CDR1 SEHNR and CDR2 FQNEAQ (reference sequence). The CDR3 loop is CASSLDQSYGYEQYF. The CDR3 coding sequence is TGTGCCAGCAGCTTAGACCAGTCCTACGGGTACGAGCAGTACTTC.

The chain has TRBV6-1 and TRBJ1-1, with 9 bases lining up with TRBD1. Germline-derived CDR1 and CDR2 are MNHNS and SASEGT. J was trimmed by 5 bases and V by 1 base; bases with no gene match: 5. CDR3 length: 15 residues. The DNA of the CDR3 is TGTGCCAGCAGTGAAGACAGGGGGCGTTTAACTGAAGCTTTCTTT. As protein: CASSEDRGRLTEAFF.

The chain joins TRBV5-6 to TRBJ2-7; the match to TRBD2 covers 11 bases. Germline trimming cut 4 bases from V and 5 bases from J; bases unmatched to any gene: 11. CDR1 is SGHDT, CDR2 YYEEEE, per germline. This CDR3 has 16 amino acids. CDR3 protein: CASSPGLAAPADEQYF. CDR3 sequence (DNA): TGTGCCAGCAGCCCGGGACTAGCGGCACCGGCGGACGAGCAGTACTTC.

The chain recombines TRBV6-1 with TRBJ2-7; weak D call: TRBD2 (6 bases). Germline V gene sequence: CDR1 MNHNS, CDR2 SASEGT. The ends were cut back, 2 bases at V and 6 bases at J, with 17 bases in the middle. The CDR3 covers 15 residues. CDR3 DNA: TGTGCCAGCAGTGAACTGGAGGGAGGTTTCTCCGAGCAGTACTTC. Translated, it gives CASSELEGGFSEQYF.

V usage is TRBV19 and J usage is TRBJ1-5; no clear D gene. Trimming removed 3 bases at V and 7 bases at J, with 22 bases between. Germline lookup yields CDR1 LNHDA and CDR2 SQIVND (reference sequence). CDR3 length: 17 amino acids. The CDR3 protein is CASSIPSRDFFEQPQHF. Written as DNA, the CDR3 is TGTGCCAGTAGTATCCCGTCGCGCGACTTTTTTGAACAGCCCCAGCATTTT.

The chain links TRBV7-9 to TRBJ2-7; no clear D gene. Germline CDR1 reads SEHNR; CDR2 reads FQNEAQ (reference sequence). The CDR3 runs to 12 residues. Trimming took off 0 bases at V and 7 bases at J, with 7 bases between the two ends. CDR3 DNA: TGTGCCAGCAGCTTAGCCTGGGGAGAGCAGTACTTC. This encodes CASSLAWGEQYF.

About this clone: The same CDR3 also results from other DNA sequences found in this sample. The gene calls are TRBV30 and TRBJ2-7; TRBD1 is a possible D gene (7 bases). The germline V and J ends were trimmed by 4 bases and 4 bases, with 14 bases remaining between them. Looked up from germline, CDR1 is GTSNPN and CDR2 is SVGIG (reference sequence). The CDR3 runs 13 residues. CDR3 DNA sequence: TGTGCCTGGACACAGGGGACTGGATACGAGCAGTACTTC. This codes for CAWTQGTGYEQYF. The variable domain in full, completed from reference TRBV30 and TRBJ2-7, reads SQTIHQWPATLVQPVGSPLSLECTVEGTSNPNLYWYRQAAGRGLQLLFYSVGIGQISSEVPQNLSASRPQDRQFILSSKKLLLSDSGFYLCAWTQGTGYEQYFGPGTRLTVT.

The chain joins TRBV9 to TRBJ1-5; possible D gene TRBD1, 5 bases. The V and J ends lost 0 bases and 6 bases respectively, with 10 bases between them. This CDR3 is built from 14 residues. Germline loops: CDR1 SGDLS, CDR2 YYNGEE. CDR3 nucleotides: TGTGCCAGCAGCGTAGAGGGGATGGGTCAGCCCCAGCATTTT. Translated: CASSVEGMGQPQHF.

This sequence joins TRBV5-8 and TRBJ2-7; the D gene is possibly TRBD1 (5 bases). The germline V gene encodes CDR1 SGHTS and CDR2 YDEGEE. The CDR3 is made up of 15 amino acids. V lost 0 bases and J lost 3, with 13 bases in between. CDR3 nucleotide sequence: TGTGCCAGCAGCTTGGGTCCGGACACAGGCTACGAGCAGTACTTC. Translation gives CASSLGPDTGYEQYF.

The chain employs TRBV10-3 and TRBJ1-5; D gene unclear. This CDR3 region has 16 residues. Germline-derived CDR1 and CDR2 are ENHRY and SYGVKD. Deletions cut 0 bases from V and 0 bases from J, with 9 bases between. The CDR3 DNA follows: TGTGCCATCAGTGAGTCTGTCACGGATAGCAATCAGCCCCAGCATTTT. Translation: CAISESVTDSNQPQHF.